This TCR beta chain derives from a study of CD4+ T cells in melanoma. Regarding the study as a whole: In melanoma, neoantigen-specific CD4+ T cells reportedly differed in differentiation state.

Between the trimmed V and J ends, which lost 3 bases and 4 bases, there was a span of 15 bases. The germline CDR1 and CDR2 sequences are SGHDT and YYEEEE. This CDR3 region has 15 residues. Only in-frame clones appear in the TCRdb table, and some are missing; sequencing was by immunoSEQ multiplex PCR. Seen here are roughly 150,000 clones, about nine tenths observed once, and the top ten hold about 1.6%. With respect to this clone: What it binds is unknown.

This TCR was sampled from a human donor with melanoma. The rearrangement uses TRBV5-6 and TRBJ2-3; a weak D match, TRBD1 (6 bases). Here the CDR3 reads CASSSKQGSADTQYF. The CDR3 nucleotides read TGTGCCAGCAGCTCCAAACAGGGAAGTGCAGATACGCAGTATTTT.